The 14 T cell receptor beta chains below were found in one sample sequenced in a study of early T cells in non-severe SARS-CoV-2 infection. TCRdb reprocessed the 5' RACE reads with MiXCR, giving one entry per CDR3 protein. This table has 100,000 to 120,000 distinct CDR3 sequences, roughly an eighth appearing once. The sequenced sample consisted of whole blood. The source is an adult who was a healthcare worker with PCR-confirmed SARS-CoV-2 infection or an uninfected control (not recorded which).

The sample holds many counts of this clonotype. The gene calls are TRBV5-6 and TRBJ2-1, with D unclear. Germline V CDR1 and CDR2: SGHDT, YYEEEE. This CDR3 contains 16 residues. Trimming pared 0 bases from V and 0 bases from J, leaving 10 bases between. For the CDR3, the DNA is TGTGCCAGCAGCTTGGGGCCAGAACCCTCCTACAATGAGCAGTTCTTC. It specifies CASSLGPEPSYNEQFF.

The chain is built from TRBV10-2 and TRBJ2-1, with 7 positions matching TRBD2. V was clipped by 2 bases and J by 4 bases; unmatched bases: 14. The CDR3 is 18 amino acids. Germline CDR1 WSHSY, CDR2 SAAADI. CDR3 nucleotide sequence: TGCGCCAGCAGTGAGGATCGGTGGGGAGGGACCGGGTACAATGAGCAGTTCTTC. This sequence encodes CASSEDRWGGTGYNEQFF.

CDR3: CSAREVFLRDTQYF. CDR3 in DNA: TGCAGTGCTAGAGAGGTCTTCTTGCGCGATACGCAGTATTTT. The chain recombines TRBV20-1 with TRBJ2-3; D gene ambiguous. Germline-derived CDR1 and CDR2 are DFQATT and SNEGSKA (reference sequence). V lost 0 bases, J lost 6 bases, and 13 bases lay in between. The CDR3 runs 14 residues.

The chain couples TRBV4-1 to TRBJ1-1, with 12 bases matching TRBD1. The CDR3 is made up of 18 amino acids. CDR1 is MGHRA and CDR2 is YSYEKL in the germline V gene. J gave up 0 bases and V 3 bases, and 8 bases lay outside the gene matches. The CDR3 DNA follows: TGCGCCAGCAGCCAGGGACAGGGGGCAAGGGGATTGAACACTGAAGCTTTCTTT. Residues: CASSQGQGARGLNTEAFF.

This clonotype was seen more than once but under ten times. This chain joins TRBV7-9 and TRBJ2-1; no definite D call. The CDR3 is made up of 13 amino acids. Germline CDR1 reads SEHNR; CDR2 reads FQNEAQ (reference sequence). V was pared by 3 bases and J by 4 bases, with 7 bases between. Written as DNA, the CDR3 is TGTGCCAGCAGCTTCGATCTTTACAATGAGCAGTTCTTC. Protein: CASSFDLYNEQFF.

The J gene is TRBJ1-3, the V gene TRBV25-1, with D perhaps matching TRBD1 (6 bases). The CDR3 runs 19 residues. V was pared by 0 bases and J by 0 bases, with 18 bases between. Germline-derived CDR1 and CDR2 are MGHDK and SYGVNS. CDR3 in amino acids: CASSEYGHRDTRSGNTIYF. CDR3 nucleotide sequence: TGTGCCAGCAGTGAATATGGCCACCGGGACACCCGCTCTGGAAACACCATATATTTT. Using reference TRBV25-1 and TRBJ1-3 for the parts outside the CDR3, the full variable domain is EADIYQTPRYLVIGTGKKITLECSQTMGHDKMYWYQQDPGMELHLIHYSYGVNSTEKGDLSSESTVSRIRTEHFPLTLESARPSHTSQYLCASSEYGHRDTRSGNTIYFGEGSWLTVV.

This clonotype was seen many times. The chain links TRBV20-1 to TRBJ2-7; D perhaps matches TRBD2 (6 bases). V gave up 2 bases and J gave up 6 bases, with 14 bases separating them. The CDR3 runs 13 residues. CDR1 and CDR2 from the germline V gene are DFQATT and SNEGSKA (reference sequence). CDR3 amino acids: CSARTGDPGEQYF. The DNA of the CDR3 is TGCAGTGCTAGAACGGGGGACCCGGGCGAGCAGTACTTC.

The rearrangement links TRBV18 to TRBJ2-3; D is unresolved. The CDR3 spans 14 residues. CDR1 and CDR2 from the germline V gene are KGHSH and LQKENI. V lost 3 bases and J lost 0, with 7 bases in between. CDR3 residues: CASSPIGSTDTQYF. The CDR3 region has the DNA TGTGCCAGCTCACCGATAGGCAGCACAGATACGCAGTATTTT.

This clonotype has a count of ten or more. The genes are TRBV20-1 and TRBJ1-5, with TRBD1 identical over 9 bases. This CDR3 contains 13 residues. CDR1 is DFQATT and CDR2 is SNEGSKA in the germline V gene (reference sequence). V lost 5 bases and J lost 4; bases outside the gene matches: 3. CDR3 amino acids: CSALQGANQPQHF. DNA of the CDR3: TGCAGTGCTCTACAGGGGGCGAATCAGCCCCAGCATTTT.

This clonotype was recorded at least ten times. The chain recombines TRBV7-9 with TRBJ1-4; D is possibly TRBD1 (6 bases). V was clipped by 3 bases and J by 7 bases, with 15 bases between them. The CDR3 spans 15 residues. CDR1 and CDR2 (germline): SEHNR, FQNEAQ (reference sequence). The CDR3 bases are TGTGCCAGCAGCTTTGGGGGCGCATCTAGTGAAAAACTGTTTTTT. It specifies CASSFGGASSEKLFF.

This clonotype was seen a few times. This chain connects TRBV5-1 to TRBJ1-6; D is unclear. The V end was cut by 4 bases, the J end by 2 bases, with 13 bases between. There are 16 residues in the CDR3. CDR1 and CDR2 (germline): SGHRS, YFSETQ. The CDR3 bases are TGCGCCAGCAGCCCCGGTCGAGACGCCTATAATTCACCCCTCCACTTT. Translation gives CASSPGRDAYNSPLHF.

As for this clonotype: Relative to the germline gene, one junction end is altered; a read error may explain this. The V gene is TRBV11-2, the J gene TRBJ1-1, with D unresolved. The CDR3 is 13 amino acids. Germline lookup yields CDR1 SGHAT and CDR2 FQNNGV. In nucleotides, the CDR3 is TGTGCCTGCAGCTTTTCGGAGGACACTGAAGCTTTCTTT. Amino acids: CACSFSEDTEAFF.

This clonotype was counted at least ten times. The chain combines TRBV5-1 with TRBJ2-4; perhaps TRBD2 as D (6 bases). Germline CDR1 is SGHRS and CDR2 is YFSETQ. V was trimmed by 3 bases and J by 9 bases, leaving 16 bases between them. The CDR3 contains 14 residues. The CDR3 is CASSSGREKGIQYF. As DNA, the CDR3 is TGCGCCAGCAGCTCTGGACGGGAGAAAGGCATTCAGTACTTC.

This clonotype was counted ten times or more. V is TRBV11-2 and J is TRBJ2-6; weak D call: TRBD1 (5 bases). The CDR3 has 16 residues. Germline loops: CDR1 SGHAT, CDR2 FQNNGV. Deletions cut 6 bases from V and 0 bases from J, with 12 bases between. In DNA form, the CDR3 reads TGTGCCAGCAGTTCCTCAGGGTTCTCTGGGGCCAACGTCCTGACTTTC. Translating it yields CASSSSGFSGANVLTF.